A selection of T cell receptor beta chains follows, all from one sample in a study of blood T cell repertoires in COVID-19. The method was immunoSEQ multiplex PCR; TCRdb's version includes in-frame clones alone and lacks a portion of them. The table shows 110,000 to 150,000 clones, with roughly three quarters occurring only once. Input material: PBMCs or T cells enriched from blood (not recorded which). These receptors originate from a woman in her forties or fifties who had recovered from COVID-19. CDR3s include the opening cysteine and the closing phenylalanine or tryptophan. A D gene is named only where the DNA matches it firmly. Not all rows give a size; the values are once, few, many and, for expanded clones, a class.

d_gene,abundance,j_gene,v_gene,CDR3aa,CDR3nt
.,.,TRBJ2-3,TRBV7-9,CASSQVVDTQYF,TGTGCCAGCAGTCAGGTAGTTGATACGCAGTATTTT
TRBD1,.,TRBJ1-1,TRBV4-2,CASSPSGTGNRDTEAFF,TGTGCCAGCAGCCCATCCGGGACAGGGAATCGGGACACTGAAGCTTTCTTT
TRBD1,.,TRBJ1-1,TRBV30,CAWTGGPEAFF,TGTGCCTGGACAGGGGGTCCTGAAGCTTTCTTT
.,.,TRBJ2-7,TRBV6-5,CASSSGGTYEQYF,TGTGCCAGCAGCTCCGGGGGTACCTACGAGCAGTACTTC
.,.,TRBJ1-2,TRBV20-1,CSAKGGGYTF,TGCAGTGCTAAGGGAGGTGGCTACACCTTC
.,few,TRBJ1-2,TRBV3-1/TRBV3-2,CASSSDPGTGGGYTF,TGTGCCAGCAGCTCCGACCCGGGAACCGGAGGGGGCTACACCTTC
TRBD1,.,TRBJ1-1,TRBV28,CASSWLQGVITEAFF,TGTGCCAGCAGTTGGCTACAGGGGGTTATCACTGAAGCTTTCTTT
TRBD1,once,TRBJ1-5,TRBV15,CATCPGTDNQPQHF,TGTGCCACCTGCCCCGGGACAGACAATCAGCCCCAGCATTTT
.,.,TRBJ2-7,TRBV5-1,CASSLDNSYEQYF,TGCGCCAGCAGCTTGGACAACTCCTACGAGCAGTACTTC
.,.,TRBJ1-5,TRBV19,CASTWTMDRGNQPQHF,TGTGCCAGTACTTGGACGATGGACCGAGGGAATCAGCCCCAGCATTTT
.,few,TRBJ1-6,TRBV19,CASGEGNSPLHF,TGTGCCAGCGGGGAGGGGAATTCACCCCTCCACTTT